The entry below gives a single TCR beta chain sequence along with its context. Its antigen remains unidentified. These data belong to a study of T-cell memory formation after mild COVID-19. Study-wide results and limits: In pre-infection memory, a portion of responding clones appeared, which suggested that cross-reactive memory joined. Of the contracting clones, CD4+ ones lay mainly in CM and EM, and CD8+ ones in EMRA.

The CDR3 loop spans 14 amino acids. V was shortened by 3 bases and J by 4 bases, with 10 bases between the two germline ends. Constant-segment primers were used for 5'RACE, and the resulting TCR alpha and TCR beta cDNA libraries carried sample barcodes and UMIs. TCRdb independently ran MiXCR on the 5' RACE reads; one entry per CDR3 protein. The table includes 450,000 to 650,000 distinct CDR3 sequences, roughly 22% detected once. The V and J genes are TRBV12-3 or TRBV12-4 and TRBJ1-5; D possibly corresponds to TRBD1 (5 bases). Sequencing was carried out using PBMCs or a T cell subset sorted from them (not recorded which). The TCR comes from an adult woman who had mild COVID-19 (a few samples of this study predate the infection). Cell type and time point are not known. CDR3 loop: CASSFTGPNQPQHF. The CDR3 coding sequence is TGTGCCAGCAGTTTTACAGGACCGAATCAGCCCCAGCATTTT.